The 13 T cell receptor beta chains in this list originate from one sample, sequenced in a study of cytomegalovirus exposure and HLA in healthy donors. PCR amplification relied on 60 Vbeta primers (plus 13 Jbeta primers). Repertoires were generated with immunoSEQ multiplex PCR, while TCRdb's copy carries only in-frame clones and drops some. Among some 130,000 clones listed, approximately 80% were seen once. Sequencing used PBMCs. These receptors came from a man aged 30 to 45 in good health and CMV-seronegative.

The CDR3 region has the DNA TGTGCCAGCAGTACGGGACAGGGGACCTACGAGCAGTACTTC. This sequence encodes CASSTGQGTYEQYF. The chain has TRBV27 and TRBJ2-7; TRBD1 matches 10 bases. The CDR3 loop spans 14 amino acids. Germline loops: CDR1 MNHEY, CDR2 SMNVEV (reference sequence). Trimming took 5 bases from V and 2 from J; bases not matched to a gene: 3.

V is TRBV29-1 and J is TRBJ1-2; D is possibly TRBD1 (5 bases). CDR1 and CDR2 from the germline V gene are SQVTM and ANQGSEA. Trimming removed 4 bases at V and 5 bases at J, with 17 bases between. CDR3 length equals 14 residues. In nucleotides, the CDR3 is TGCAGCGTTGGAATGAACTTGCCAGGGTATGGCTACACCTTC. It codes for CSVGMNLPGYGYTF.

This clone was detected a few times. The rearrangement links TRBV5-8 to TRBJ1-5; D is perhaps TRBD1 (5 bases). This CDR3 comprises 15 residues. Looked up from germline, CDR1 is SGHTS and CDR2 is YDEGEE. Trimming took 6 bases from V and 4 from J, leaving 17 bases between them. CDR3 bases: TGTGCCAGCATCCCTGGGGGGGGAGGTAATCAGCCCCAGCATTTT. It encodes CASIPGGGGNQPQHF.

This clone came up a few times. V is TRBV29-1 and J is TRBJ1-5; the D is unclear. Per the germline V gene, CDR1 is SQVTM and CDR2 is ANQGSEA. The CDR3 has 13 amino acids. V was trimmed by 4 bases and J by 3 bases, leaving 10 bases between them. The CDR3 DNA follows: TGCAGCGTTGCAGGCCAGGACAATCAGCCCCAGCATTTT. Translated, it gives CSVAGQDNQPQHF.

The rearrangement joins TRBV28 to TRBJ1-1; 9 bases line up with TRBD1. The CDR3 totals 14 residues. CDR1 and CDR2 from the germline V gene are MDHEN and SYDVKM. The J segment lost 0 bases and the V segment lost 7 bases, leaving 3 bases of the junction unmatched. This CDR3 is CASIYRGLNTEAFF. CDR3 DNA: TGTGCCAGCATCTACAGGGGGCTGAACACTGAAGCTTTCTTT.

This clone was picked up a small number of times. V gene TRBV2 combines with J gene TRBJ1-5; 8 bases match TRBD1. The V gene's germline CDR1 is SNHLY and CDR2 FYNNEI. This CDR3 spans 19 amino acids. With V trimmed by 0 bases and J by 1 base, 11 bases remained unmatched. The CDR3 is CASSEALASGGLSNQPQHF. The CDR3 coding sequence is TGTGCCAGCAGTGAAGCGCTGGCGTCAGGGGGCTTGAGCAATCAGCCCCAGCATTTT. The full variable domain, completed using reference TRBV2 and TRBJ1-5, is EPEVTQTPSHQVTQMGQEVILRCVPISNHLYFYWYRQILGQKVEFLVSFYNNEISEKSEIFDDQFSVERPDGSNFTLKIRSTKLEDSAMYFCASSEALASGGLSNQPQHFGDGTRLSIL.

Comment on this clone: Different DNA sequences within this sample yield the same CDR3. The chain is built from TRBV5-1 and TRBJ2-7; TRBD2 might be the D (6 bases). Trimming left V 0 bases short and J 6 bases short, with 10 bases between. Germline-derived CDR1 and CDR2 are SGHRS and YFSETQ. CDR3 length equals 13 residues. The CDR3 protein is CASSLGQGGEQYF. The CDR3 DNA reads TGCGCCAGCAGCTTGGGGCAGGGAGGCGAGCAGTACTTC. The full variable domain, in which reference TRBV5-1 and TRBJ2-7 provide the parts outside the CDR3, is KAGVTQTPRYLIKTRGQQVTLSCSPISGHRSVSWYQQTPGQGLQFLFEYFSETQRNKGNFPGRFSGRQFSNSRSEMNVSTLELGDSALYLCASSLGQGGEQYFGPGTRLTVT.

The CDR3: CASRQSGQTDYGYTF. The CDR3 DNA follows: TGTGCCAGCAGACAAAGCGGACAGACTGACTATGGCTACACCTTC. The rearrangement joins TRBV14 to TRBJ1-2, with a possible D match to TRBD1 (6 bases). Germline V gene data show CDR1 as SGHDN and CDR2 as FVKESK. The CDR3 runs to 15 residues. The germline V and J ends were trimmed by 6 bases and 3 bases, with 17 bases remaining between them.

The table lists this clone with a few counts. The chain is built from TRBV5-1 and TRBJ2-1; 7 positions match TRBD2. V lost 2 bases to trimming and J lost 4 bases; unmatched junction nucleotides: 27. This CDR3 is 22 amino acids long. The germline V gene has CDR1 SGHRS and CDR2 YFSETQ. The CDR3 nucleotides are TGCGCCAGCAGCTTCGGGGGGTTTCTGGGGCCGTTCCTCGTTACCCTTTACAATGAGCAGTTCTTC. Protein: CASSFGGFLGPFLVTLYNEQFF.

The chain links TRBV6-6 to TRBJ2-7, with D maybe TRBD1 (8 bases). The V gene lost 2 bases and the J gene lost 7 bases, with 18 bases spanning the gap. The CDR3 runs to 15 residues. Germline V CDR1 and CDR2: MNHNY, SVGAGI (reference sequence). In DNA, the CDR3 is TGTGCCAGCAGTTACCCAGGGGGCGGGGGCGGAGAGCAGTACTTC. It yields the protein CASSYPGGGGGEQYF.

This chain links TRBV4-1 with TRBJ2-3, with 8 bases that match TRBD2. This CDR3 is built from 17 residues. CDR1 MGHRA and CDR2 YSYEKL come from the germline V gene. V dropped 0 bases and J dropped 2; count of bases not matched to a gene: 7. CDR3 sequence (DNA): TGCGCCAGCAGCCAAGATCCGGGGGGGACCTTCACAGATACGCAGTATTTT. Its translation: CASSQDPGGTFTDTQYF.

This chain uses TRBV7-2 with TRBJ2-7; D is ambiguous. In germline, CDR1 is SGHTA, CDR2 FQGNSA. V gave up 4 bases and J gave up 6 bases, with 19 bases separating them. The CDR3 runs 15 residues. CDR3 in DNA: TGTGCCAGCAGCTCCTCCAGAGGAATGGCCAGCGAGCAGTACTTC. It translates to CASSSSRGMASEQYF.

The chain joins TRBV27 to TRBJ2-7, with 8 bases that match TRBD1. This CDR3 is built from 12 residues. The germline V gene encodes CDR1 MNHEY and CDR2 SMNVEV (reference sequence). Trimming took 7 bases from V and 4 from J; bases not matched to a gene: 3. As DNA, the CDR3 is TGTGCCAGCAAAACAGGGGGATACGAGCAGTACTTC. It encodes CASKTGGYEQYF.